These T cell receptor beta chains were read from a single sample in a study of CD49a tissue-resident CD8 T cells in human skin. Clones were read by immunoSEQ multiplex PCR, and TCRdb kept only the in-frame ones, dropping some. The sample lists about 1,500 clones, 60% to 80% occurring once. Sequenced: CLA- CD8+ effector memory T cells sorted from blood. Source of these receptors: a human donor in good health. The CDR3 runs from the conserved cysteine through the conserved F or W.

j_call v_call cdr3_length cdr3_aa
TRBJ2-1 TRBV5-6 14 CASSIAGVINEQFF
TRBJ2-3 TRBV27 13 CASSADNTDTQYF
TRBJ2-7 TRBV7-7 15 CASSFGQGWIYEQYF
TRBJ2-3 TRBV6-5 15 CASSYGAGGSDTQYF
TRBJ2-1 TRBV5-4 15 CASSSTDKPYNEQFF
TRBJ1-2 TRBV9 14 CASSVDTTNYGYTF
TRBJ2-7 TRBV27 15 CASSFFARGFYEQYF
TRBJ2-3 TRBV9 16 CASTLGLAATTDTQYF
TRBJ1-3 TRBV29-1 13 CSVDAGSGNTIYF
TRBJ2-1 TRBV27 21 CASSLSFPGLAGPRSYNEQFF
TRBJ2-5 TRBV5-1 16 CASSSLGTSGGETQYF
TRBJ2-7 TRBV5-5 15 CASSQELAGAYEQYF
TRBJ2-7 TRBV7-6 15 CASSLGRAGPYEQYF
TRBJ2-2 TRBV6-4 14 CASSEGTEAGELFF
TRBJ2-1 TRBV7-9 15 CASSQATLSYNEQFF
TRBJ2-7 TRBV19 14 CASTTGGDSYEQYF
TRBJ2-7 TRBV6-5 13 CASSYRSSYEQYF
TRBJ2-7 TRBV11-2 14 CASSLAGGSYEQYF
TRBJ1-2 TRBV6-5 13 CASSGTEIYGYTF
TRBJ2-1 TRBV30 13 CAWSVAGLNEQFF
TRBJ2-1 TRBV6-4 15 CASSDGTSGGNEQFF
TRBJ2-1 TRBV7-7 13 CASSYGHYNEQFF
TRBJ2-7 TRBV4-2 16 CASSQDGPAEPYEQYF
TRBJ2-3 TRBV7-3 19 CASSLRLAEPSGPTDTQYF
TRBJ2-6 TRBV7-2 14 CASMSSGRANVLTF
TRBJ2-3 TRBV6-4 14 CASSATGGTDTQYF
TRBJ1-4 TRBV5-8 16 CASSLGMFQANEKLFF
TRBJ2-2 TRBV6-4 15 CASSDGTGGTGELFF
TRBJ2-5 TRBV7-2 14 CASSPWGGQETQYF
TRBJ2-3 TRBV7-3 17 CASSLSLAGPYTDTQYF
TRBJ2-3 TRBV6-5 15 CASSYSWEGADTQYF
TRBJ1-5 TRBV7-3 21 CASSLTSRVGQGALGNQPQHF
TRBJ1-2 TRBV7-2 15 CASSLDYTLNYGYTF
TRBJ1-5 TRBV19 15 CASSIAGIGYQPQHF
TRBJ2-5 TRBV10-2 15 CASRAGAGEAETQYF
TRBJ2-7 TRBV4-3 15 CASSQELAGAYEQYF
TRBJ2-6 TRBV6-8 16 CASSYSGSSGANVLTF
TRBJ2-7 TRBV6-4 15 CASSEVAGGTYEQYF
TRBJ1-5 TRBV19 15 CASSIVQLSNQPQHF
TRBJ2-1 TRBV5-1 14 CASSSGGGYNEQFF
TRBJ2-3 TRBV28 16 CASSKRGLGHTDTQYF